This T cell receptor beta chain stems from a study of T cells in Graves' hyperthyroidism and ophthalmopathy. General observations from the study: The majority of expanded thyroid clonotypes above 0.001 also appeared in blood.

A patient was excluded if there was uncontrolled infection, other autoimmune disease, pregnancy or lactation. Clinicians diagnosed patients from clinical symptoms, serum thyroxine and TRAb, thyroid ultrasound and orbital computed tomography. This clonotype occurred a few times. The antigen is not known. Per germline, CDR1 MGHDK and CDR2 SYGVNS. With 2 bases removed from V and 2 bases from J, the gap between germline ends came to 12 bases. This CDR3 contains 15 residues. RNA transcripts gave rise to amplified TCR beta CDR3 regions. When the TCR CDR3 underwent first-round RT-PCR, the HTBI primer set was used. TCRdb re-derived calls from the multiplex PCR reads in MiXCR, one entry per CDR3 protein. The sample has roughly 700,000 distinct CDR3 sequences; 14% are singletons.

The material sequenced was blood. The clonotype was recovered from a young woman with Graves' hyperthyroidism. This chain joins TRBV25-1 and TRBJ2-5; TRBD1 is a possible D gene (6 bases). The CDR3 loop is CASSEPGDIQETQYF. The CDR3, as DNA: TGTGCCAGCAGTGAACCCGGGGACATACAAGAGACCCAGTACTTC.